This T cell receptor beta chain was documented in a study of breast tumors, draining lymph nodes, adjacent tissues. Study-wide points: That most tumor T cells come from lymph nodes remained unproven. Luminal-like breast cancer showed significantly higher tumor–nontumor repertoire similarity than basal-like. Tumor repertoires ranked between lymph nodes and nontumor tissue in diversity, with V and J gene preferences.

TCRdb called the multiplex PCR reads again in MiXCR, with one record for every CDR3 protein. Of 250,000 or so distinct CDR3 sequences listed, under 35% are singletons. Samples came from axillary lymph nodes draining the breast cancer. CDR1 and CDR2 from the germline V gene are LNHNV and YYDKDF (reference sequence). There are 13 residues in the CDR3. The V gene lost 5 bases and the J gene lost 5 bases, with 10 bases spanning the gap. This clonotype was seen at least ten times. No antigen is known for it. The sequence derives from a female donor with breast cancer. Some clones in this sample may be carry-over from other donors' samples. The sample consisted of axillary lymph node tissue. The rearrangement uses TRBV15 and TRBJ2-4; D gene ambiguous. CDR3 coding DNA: TGTGCCACCAGCCAACGCCGACAAAACATTCAGTACTTC. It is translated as CATSQRRQNIQYF.